The 2 T cell receptor beta chains presented below share a single source sample, sequenced in a study of T cell responses to AZD1222 COVID-19 vaccine. Using immunoSEQ multiplex PCR, the repertoire was profiled, and TCRdb retains in-frame clones only, with some absent. The sample yields about 160,000 clones, 88% seen once. Sequences were derived from peripheral blood, sampled on day 0 of AZD1222 vaccination. The source is an adult in good health.

The chain couples TRBV7-9 to TRBJ1-4; tentatively, D is TRBD1 (5 bases). There are 15 residues in the CDR3. The germline gives CDR1 SEHNR, CDR2 FQNEAQ (reference sequence). V was cut by 5 bases and J by 4 bases, with 14 bases left in between. The CDR3 is CASSPGQGFNEKLFF. The CDR3 region has the DNA TGTGCCAGCAGCCCGGGCCAGGGCTTTAATGAAAAACTGTTTTTT.

The rearrangement uses TRBV19 and TRBJ1-5, with D possibly being TRBD1 (6 bases). CDR3 size: 16 residues. The germline V gene encodes CDR1 LNHDA and CDR2 SQIVND (reference sequence). V was cut by 7 bases and J by 4 bases, with 20 bases left in between. The CDR3 reads CASTIGRGGLNQPQHF. CDR3 nucleotides: TGTGCCAGTACCATCGGCAGGGGAGGCCTTAATCAGCCCCAGCATTTT.